One T cell receptor (beta chain) is described in this entry. Primers for the PCR totalled 60 Vbeta and 13 Jbeta. Only in-frame clones appear in the TCRdb table, and some are missing; sequencing was by immunoSEQ multiplex PCR. Of 130,000 to 150,000 clones listed, roughly 80% are singletons. These data come from a study of cytomegalovirus exposure and HLA in healthy donors. Germline V CDR1 and CDR2: SGHTA, FQGNSA. The CDR3 sequence is 17 residues long. V was shortened by 1 base and J by 3 bases, with 15 bases between the two germline ends. The material sequenced was PBMCs. This sequence joins TRBV7-2 and TRBJ2-2; D uncertain. This clonotype originated in a man in his forties or fifties in good health and CMV-seropositive. CDR3 protein: CASSLGRGYLDTGELFF. In DNA, the CDR3 is TGTGCCAGCAGCTTAGGGCGCGGTTATTTGGACACCGGGGAGCTGTTTTTT.